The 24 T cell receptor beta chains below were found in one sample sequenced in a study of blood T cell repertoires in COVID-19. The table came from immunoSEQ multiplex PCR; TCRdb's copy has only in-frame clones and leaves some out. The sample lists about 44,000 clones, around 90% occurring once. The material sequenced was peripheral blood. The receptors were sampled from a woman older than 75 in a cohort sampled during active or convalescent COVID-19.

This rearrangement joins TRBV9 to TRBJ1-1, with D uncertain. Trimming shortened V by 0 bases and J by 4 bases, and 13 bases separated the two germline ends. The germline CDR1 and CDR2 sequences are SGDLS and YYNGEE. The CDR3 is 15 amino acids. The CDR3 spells CASSVDLTGGTEAFF. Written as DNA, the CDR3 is TGTGCCAGCAGCGTAGACCTGACCGGCGGCACTGAAGCTTTCTTT.

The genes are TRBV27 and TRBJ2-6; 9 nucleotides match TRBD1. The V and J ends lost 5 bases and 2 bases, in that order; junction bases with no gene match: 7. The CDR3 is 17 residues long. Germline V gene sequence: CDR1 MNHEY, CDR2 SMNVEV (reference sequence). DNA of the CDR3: TGTGCCAGCAGTCCCACAGGGGGCGTCCCTGGGGCCAACGTCCTGACTTTC. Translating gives CASSPTGGVPGANVLTF.

CDR3 residues: CASSSNPVQPQHF. Here the CDR3 DNA reads TGTGCCAGCAGCTCTAACCCCGTTCAGCCCCAGCATTTT. The chain joins TRBV7-9 to TRBJ1-5, with D unresolved. Looked up from germline, CDR1 is SEHNR and CDR2 is FQNEAQ (reference sequence). The CDR3 consists of 13 residues. V dropped 4 bases and J dropped 6 bases, with 10 bases sitting between them.

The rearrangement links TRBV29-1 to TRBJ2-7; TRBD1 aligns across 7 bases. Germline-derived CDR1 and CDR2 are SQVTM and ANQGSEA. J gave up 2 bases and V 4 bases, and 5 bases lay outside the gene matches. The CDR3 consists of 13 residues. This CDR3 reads CSVGTGNTYEQYF. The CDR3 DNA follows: TGCAGCGTTGGGACAGGAAATACCTACGAGCAGTACTTC.

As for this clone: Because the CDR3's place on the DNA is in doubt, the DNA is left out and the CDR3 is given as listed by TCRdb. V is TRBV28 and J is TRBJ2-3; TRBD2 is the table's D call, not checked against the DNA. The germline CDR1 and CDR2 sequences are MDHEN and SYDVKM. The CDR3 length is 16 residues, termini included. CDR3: CASSFGAGTSAIREYF.

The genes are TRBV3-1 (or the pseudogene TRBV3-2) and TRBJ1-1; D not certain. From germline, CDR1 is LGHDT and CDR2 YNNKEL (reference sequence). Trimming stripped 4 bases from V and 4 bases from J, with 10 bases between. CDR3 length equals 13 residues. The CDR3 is CASSPLGGTEAFF. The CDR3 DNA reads TGTGCCAGCAGCCCCCTGGGAGGCACTGAAGCTTTCTTT.

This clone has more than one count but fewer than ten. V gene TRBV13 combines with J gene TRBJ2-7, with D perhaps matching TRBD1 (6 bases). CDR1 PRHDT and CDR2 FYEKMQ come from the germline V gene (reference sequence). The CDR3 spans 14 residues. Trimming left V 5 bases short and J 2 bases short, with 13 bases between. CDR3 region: CASSDRDKPYEQYF. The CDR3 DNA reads TGTGCCAGCAGCGACCGGGACAAGCCCTACGAGCAGTACTTC.

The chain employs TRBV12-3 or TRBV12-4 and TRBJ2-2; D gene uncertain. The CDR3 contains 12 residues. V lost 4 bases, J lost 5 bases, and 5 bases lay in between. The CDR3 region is CASSSGTGELFF. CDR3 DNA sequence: TGTGCCAGCAGTTCCGGTACCGGGGAGCTGTTTTTT.

The CDR3 DNA sequence: TGTGCCATCAGTGAAGGTTGGGATAGCGGGGAGCAGTTCTTC. Translated: CAISEGWDSGEQFF. The rearrangement joins TRBV10-3 to TRBJ2-1; TRBD2 aligns across 7 bases. V lost 3 bases and J lost 10; bases outside the gene matches: 9. Germline V gene data show CDR1 as ENHRY and CDR2 as SYGVKD. The CDR3 contains 14 residues.

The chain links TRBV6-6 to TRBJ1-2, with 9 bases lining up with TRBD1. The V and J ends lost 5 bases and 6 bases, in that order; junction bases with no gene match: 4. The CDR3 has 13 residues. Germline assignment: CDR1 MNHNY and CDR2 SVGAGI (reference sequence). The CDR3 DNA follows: TGTGCCAGCAGTATAACAGGGGGCGATGGCTACACCTTC. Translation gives CASSITGGDGYTF.

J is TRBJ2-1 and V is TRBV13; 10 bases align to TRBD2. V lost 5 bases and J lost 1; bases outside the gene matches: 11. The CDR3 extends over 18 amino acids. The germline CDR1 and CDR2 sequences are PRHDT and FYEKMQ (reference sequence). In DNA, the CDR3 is TGTGCCAGCAGCCCCCTATTAGCGGGGGGTCTTTCCTACAATGAGCAGTTCTTC. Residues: CASSPLLAGGLSYNEQFF.

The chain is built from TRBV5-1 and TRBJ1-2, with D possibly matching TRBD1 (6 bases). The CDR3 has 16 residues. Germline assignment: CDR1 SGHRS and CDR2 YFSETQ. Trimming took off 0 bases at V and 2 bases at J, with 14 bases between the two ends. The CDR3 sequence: CASSLDGTRTNYGYTF. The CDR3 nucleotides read TGCGCCAGCAGCTTGGACGGGACACGTACGAACTATGGCTACACCTTC.

The CDR3 sequence: CASSRQPLGYTF. The DNA of the CDR3 is TGTGCCAGCAGCAGACAGCCATTGGGCTACACCTTC. V usage is TRBV28 and J usage is TRBJ1-2; a weak D match, TRBD1 (5 bases). This CDR3 is 12 amino acids long. Germline CDR1 reads MDHEN; CDR2 reads SYDVKM. V gave up 6 bases and J gave up 8 bases, with 13 bases separating them.

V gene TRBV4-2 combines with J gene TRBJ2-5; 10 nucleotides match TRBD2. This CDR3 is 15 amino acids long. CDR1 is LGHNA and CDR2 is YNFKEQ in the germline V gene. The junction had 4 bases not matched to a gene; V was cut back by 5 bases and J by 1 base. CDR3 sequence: CASSSLAGGQETQYF. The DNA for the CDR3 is TGTGCCAGCAGCTCTTTAGCGGGGGGCCAAGAGACCCAGTACTTC.

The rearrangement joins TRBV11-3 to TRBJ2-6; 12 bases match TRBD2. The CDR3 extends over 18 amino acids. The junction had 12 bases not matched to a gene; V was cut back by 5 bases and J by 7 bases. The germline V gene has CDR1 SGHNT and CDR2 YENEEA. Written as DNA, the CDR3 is TGTGCCAGCAGCCGACTAGCGGGAGCACCCCCCAAAGCCAACGTCCTGACTTTC. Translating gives CASSRLAGAPPKANVLTF.

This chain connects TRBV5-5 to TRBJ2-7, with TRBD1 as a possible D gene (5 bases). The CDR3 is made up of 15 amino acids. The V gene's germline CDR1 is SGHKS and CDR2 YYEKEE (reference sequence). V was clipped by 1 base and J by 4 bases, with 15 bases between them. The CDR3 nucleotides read TGTGCCAGCAGCTTGTATAGGCAGGGCCAATACGAGCAGTACTTC. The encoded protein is CASSLYRQGQYEQYF.

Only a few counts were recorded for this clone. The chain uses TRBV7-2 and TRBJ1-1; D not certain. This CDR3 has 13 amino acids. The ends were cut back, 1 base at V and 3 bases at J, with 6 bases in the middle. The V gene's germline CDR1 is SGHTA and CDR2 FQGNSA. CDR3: CASSLDRDTEAFF. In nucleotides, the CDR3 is TGTGCCAGCAGCTTAGACAGAGACACTGAAGCTTTCTTT.

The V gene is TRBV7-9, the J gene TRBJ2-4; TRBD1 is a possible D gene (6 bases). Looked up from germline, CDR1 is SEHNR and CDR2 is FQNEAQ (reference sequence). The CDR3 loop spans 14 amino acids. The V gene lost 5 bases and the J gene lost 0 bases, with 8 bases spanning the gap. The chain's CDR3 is CASSVQGAKNIQYF. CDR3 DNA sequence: TGTGCCAGCAGCGTACAGGGAGCCAAAAACATTCAGTACTTC.

CDR3 residues: CASSLERTTGKPYEQYF. The CDR3 nucleotides read TGTGCCAGCAGCTTAGAAAGGACAACCGGAAAACCCTACGAGCAGTACTTC. The chain carries TRBV7-2 and TRBJ2-7; D is perhaps TRBD1 (5 bases). CDR1 is SGHTA and CDR2 is FQGNSA in the germline V gene. The CDR3 length is 17 residues. V lost 1 base to trimming and J lost 2 bases, with 18 bases between them.

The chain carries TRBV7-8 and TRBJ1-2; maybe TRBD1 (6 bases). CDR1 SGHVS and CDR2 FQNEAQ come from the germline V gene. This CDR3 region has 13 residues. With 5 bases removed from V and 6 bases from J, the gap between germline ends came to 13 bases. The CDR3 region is CASSLQGFDGYTF. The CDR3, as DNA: TGTGCCAGCAGCCTTCAGGGGTTCGATGGCTACACCTTC.

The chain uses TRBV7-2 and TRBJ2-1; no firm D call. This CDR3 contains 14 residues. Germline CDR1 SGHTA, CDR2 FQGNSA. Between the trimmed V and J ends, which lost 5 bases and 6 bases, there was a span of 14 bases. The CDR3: CASSPGGVSNEQFF. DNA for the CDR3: TGTGCCAGCAGCCCAGGTGGCGTGTCCAATGAGCAGTTCTTC.

The CDR3 reads CATRTGVINSPLHF. The CDR3 DNA follows: TGTGCCACTAGGACGGGGGTAATTAATTCACCCCTCCACTTT. The chain combines TRBV19 with TRBJ1-6; TRBD1 might be the D (5 bases). V shed 10 bases and J shed 6 bases, with 16 bases lying between them. The CDR3 is 14 amino acids. Germline-derived CDR1 and CDR2 are LNHDA and SQIVND (reference sequence).

This CDR3 reads CASSQGAQNYGYTF. The CDR3 coding sequence is TGCGCCAGCAGCCAGGGGGCGCAGAACTATGGCTACACCTTC. The chain recombines TRBV5-1 with TRBJ1-2; 8 nucleotides line up with TRBD1. With 4 bases clipped from V and 2 bases from J, the junction kept 4 bases outside the gene matches. CDR1 SGHRS and CDR2 YFSETQ come from the germline V gene. The CDR3 sequence is 14 residues long.

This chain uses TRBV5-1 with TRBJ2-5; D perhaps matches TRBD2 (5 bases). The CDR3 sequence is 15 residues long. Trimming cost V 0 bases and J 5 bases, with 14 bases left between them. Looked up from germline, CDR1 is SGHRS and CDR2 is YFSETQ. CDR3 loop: CASSLEVRGFETQYF. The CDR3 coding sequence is TGCGCCAGCAGCTTGGAGGTCCGGGGATTTGAGACCCAGTACTTC.